This T cell receptor beta chain originates from a study of blood T cell repertoires in COVID-19. The germline V gene has CDR1 SEHNR and CDR2 FQNEAQ (reference sequence). This CDR3 region has 13 residues. V lost 3 bases to trimming and J lost 5 bases, with 8 bases between them. Some clones are missing from TCRdb's copy, which holds only in-frame ones; the method was immunoSEQ multiplex PCR. This table has some 150,000 clones, 87% appearing once. Enrollees, about 18 to 89 years old, lived in 24 US areas. The sample comprised PBMCs or T cells enriched from blood (not recorded which). This chain uses TRBV7-9 with TRBJ2-1; unclear D gene. The source is a human donor with acute COVID-19. The donor label of this sample is uncertain. The CDR3 nucleotides are TGTGCCAGCAGCTTTTATACTAACAATGAGCAGTTCTTC. It specifies CASSFYTNNEQFF.